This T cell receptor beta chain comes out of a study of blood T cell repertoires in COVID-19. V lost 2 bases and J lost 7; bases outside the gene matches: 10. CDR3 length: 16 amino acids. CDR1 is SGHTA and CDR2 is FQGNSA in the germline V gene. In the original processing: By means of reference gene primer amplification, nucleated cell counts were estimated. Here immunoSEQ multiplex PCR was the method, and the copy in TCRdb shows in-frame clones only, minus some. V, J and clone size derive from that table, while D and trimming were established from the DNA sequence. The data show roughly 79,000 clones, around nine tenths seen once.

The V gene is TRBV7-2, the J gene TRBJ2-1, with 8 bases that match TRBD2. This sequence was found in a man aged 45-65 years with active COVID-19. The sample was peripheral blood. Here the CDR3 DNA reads TGTGCCAGCAGCTTACGCTTAACAGCGGGGGCTAATGAGCAGTTCTTC. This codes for CASSLRLTAGANEQFF.